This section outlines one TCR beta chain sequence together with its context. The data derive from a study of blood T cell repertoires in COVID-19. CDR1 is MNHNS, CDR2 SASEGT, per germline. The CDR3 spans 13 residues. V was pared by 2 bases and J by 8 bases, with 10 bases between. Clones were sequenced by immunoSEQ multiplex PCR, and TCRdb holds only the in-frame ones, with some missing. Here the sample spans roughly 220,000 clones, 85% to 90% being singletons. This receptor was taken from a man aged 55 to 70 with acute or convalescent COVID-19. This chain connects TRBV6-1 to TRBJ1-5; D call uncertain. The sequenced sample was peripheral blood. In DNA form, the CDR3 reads TGTGCCAGCAGTGAATATGGGGAGAAGCCCCAGCATTTT. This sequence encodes CASSEYGEKPQHF.